What follows are 16 T cell receptor beta chains derived from one specimen sequenced in a study of post-analysis software for immune sequencing data (dated by TCRdb to 2015 to 2017). These TCRs' antigens remain unknown. General study outcomes and caveats: About five TRBV segments, including TRBV5-6, TRBV5-1 and TRBV20-1, were significantly more frequent in patients than controls.

Receptor libraries were prepared by PCR. Sequencing was performed on an Illumina HiSeq 2500. To reduce PCR and sequencing biases, unique molecular identifiers were built into the TCR beta cDNA libraries. TCRdb reprocessing: public reads trimmed at Q25 with fastp, clones called with MiXCR, in-frame beta chains kept. Entries are consolidated by CDR3 protein sequence, retaining the most common genes and DNA. Across this sample there are a few hundred thousand distinct CDR3 sequences, with approximately 33% seen only once. The ten largest clones represent roughly 12% of the sample. Sequencing was carried out using blood. These receptors were taken from a girl between 10 and 17 years old with multiple sclerosis.

This chain joins TRBV6-1 and TRBJ2-5; D may be TRBD2 (7 bases). The germline gives CDR1 MNHNS, CDR2 SASEGT. CDR3 size: 17 residues. The V end lost 8 bases, the J end lost 6 bases, and 28 bases lay between the germline ends. The CDR3 region has the DNA TGTGCCAGCCACCCTACGGGGACAACCGGGACTATAAAGACCCAGTACTTC. As protein: CASHPTGTTGTIKTQYF.

The chain has TRBV28 and TRBJ2-5; tentatively, D is TRBD2 (6 bases). The ends were cut back, 4 bases at V and 1 base at J, with 13 bases in the middle. The CDR3 consists of 15 residues. From germline, CDR1 is MDHEN and CDR2 SYDVKM. Here the CDR3 reads CASSYGGIRQETQYF. The CDR3 coding sequence is TGTGCCAGCAGTTACGGGGGAATCCGCCAAGAGACCCAGTACTTC.

The rearrangement links TRBV15 to TRBJ1-1; 8 nucleotides agree with TRBD1. V lost 5 bases to trimming and J lost 6 bases; unmatched junction nucleotides: 11. The germline gives CDR1 LNHNV, CDR2 YYDKDF (reference sequence). The CDR3 loop spans 15 amino acids. The DNA of the CDR3 is TGTGCCACCAGCCCAGGCCCAGGGGGCCTGGCTGAAGCTTTCTTT. It codes for CATSPGPGGLAEAFF. Full variable domain (rest looked up from reference TRBV15 and TRBJ1-1): DAMVIQNPRYQVTQFGKPVTLSCSQTLNHNVMYWYQQKSSQAPKLLFHYYDKDFNNEADTPDNFQSRRPNTSFCFLDIRSPGLGDTAMYLCATSPGPGGLAEAFFGQGTRLTVV.

This clonotype has only a few counts. The chain couples TRBV9 to TRBJ1-6, with TRBD1 as a possible D gene (6 bases). The germline gives CDR1 SGDLS, CDR2 YYNGEE. V lost 4 bases to trimming and J lost 10 bases, with 15 bases between them. The CDR3 runs 14 residues. The CDR3 nucleotides are TGTGCCAGCAGCCAAACGTCAGGGGTCTCACCCCTCCACTTT. Protein product: CASSQTSGVSPLHF. The entire variable domain, with the rest obtained from reference TRBV9 and TRBJ1-6, is as follows: DSGVTQTPKHLITATGQRVTLRCSPRSGDLSVYWYQQSLDQGLQFLIQYYNGEERAKGNILERFSAQQFPDLHSELNLSSLELGDSALYFCASSQTSGVSPLHFGNGTRLTVT.

This clonotype was observed a few times. The chain joins TRBV7-2 to TRBJ2-5; 8 nucleotides match TRBD2. Per the germline V gene, CDR1 is SGHTA and CDR2 is FQGNSA. The CDR3 sequence is 16 residues long. The junction had 8 bases not matched to a gene; V was cut back by 3 bases and J by 2 bases. The CDR3 DNA follows: TGTGCCAGCAGCTTCCATCCCCCGGGGGGGCAAGAGACCCAGTACTTC. Amino acid sequence: CASSFHPPGGQETQYF.

The V gene is TRBV12-3 or TRBV12-4, the J gene TRBJ1-1; tentatively, D is TRBD1 (5 bases). The CDR3 totals 13 residues. Between the trimmed V and J ends, which lost 3 bases and 3 bases, there was a span of 8 bases. CDR3 coding DNA: TGTGCCAGCAGTTTGTCGGGGGACACTGAAGCTTTCTTT. The encoded protein is CASSLSGDTEAFF.

Turning to this clonotype: Compared with germline, one end of the junction differs, possibly owing to a read error. The genes are TRBV20-1 and TRBJ2-7; no reliable D call. The CDR3 is 10 residues long. Germline V gene lookup returns CDR1 DFQATT and CDR2 SNEGSKA (reference sequence). The CDR3 reads CGARSHEQYF. The CDR3 nucleotides are TGCGGTGCTAGAAGCCACGAGCAGTACTTC.

V is TRBV27 and J is TRBJ2-3, with D possibly being TRBD1 (6 bases). Germline assignment: CDR1 MNHEY and CDR2 SMNVEV (reference sequence). Trimming took off 6 bases at V and 0 bases at J, with 16 bases between the two ends. CDR3 length: 16 residues. The CDR3 bases are TGTGCCAGCAGCTTTTACAGGGATACTAGCACAGATACGCAGTATTTT. This encodes CASSFYRDTSTDTQYF.

The chain is built from TRBV20-1 and TRBJ2-7; no clear D. The V gene lost 1 base and the J gene lost 5 bases, with 18 bases spanning the gap. CDR3 size: 15 residues. The germline gives CDR1 DFQATT, CDR2 SNEGSKA (reference sequence). The CDR3 coding sequence is TGCAGTGCTAGAGTACCTGGGCCACCACCAGACGAGCAGTACTTC. Translation: CSARVPGPPPDEQYF.

As DNA, the CDR3 is TGCAGTGCTAGAGGCCGGGACAGGGGTAGACGGTCGGGAAAACTGTTTTTT. It yields the protein CSARGRDRGRRSGKLFF. The chain uses TRBV20-1 and TRBJ1-4, with 10 bases matching TRBD1. The germline CDR1 and CDR2 sequences are DFQATT and SNEGSKA (reference sequence). J lost 10 bases, V lost 1 base, and 15 bases had no gene match. This CDR3 region has 17 residues.

In its sample, this clonotype was seen a few times. The gene calls are TRBV20-1 and TRBJ1-2; possible D gene TRBD1, 5 bases. The germline V and J ends were trimmed by 5 bases and 4 bases, with 20 bases remaining between them. This CDR3 is 15 amino acids long. Germline V gene sequence: CDR1 DFQATT, CDR2 SNEGSKA (reference sequence). CDR3 nucleotides: TGCAGTGCTCCTCGAGGTGGGGGGATGGGCTATGGCTACACCTTC. Encoded protein: CSAPRGGGMGYGYTF.

The chain carries TRBV4-3 and TRBJ2-6; TRBD1 might be the D (5 bases). The CDR3 runs 18 residues. Trimming removed 0 bases at V and 0 bases at J, with 12 bases between. Looked up from germline, CDR1 is LGHNA and CDR2 is YSLEER. In DNA form, the CDR3 reads TGCGCCAGCAGCCAAGATAGGACAAGGTACTCTGGGGCCAACGTCCTGACTTTC. This translates into CASSQDRTRYSGANVLTF.

As regards this clonotype: Compared with germline, one end of the junction differs, possibly owing to a read error. This rearrangement joins TRBV4-1 to TRBJ1-3; D is unclear. The CDR3 contains 17 residues. CDR1 is MGHRA and CDR2 is YSYEKL in the germline V gene. CDR3 protein: CASSQGRRPSSGDTIYF. For the CDR3, the DNA is TGCGCCAGCAGCCAAGGGCGCAGACCGAGCTCTGGAGACACCATATATTTT.

The rearrangement uses TRBV5-1 and TRBJ2-2; possibly TRBD1 for D (6 bases). V was clipped by 4 bases and J by 1 base, with 11 bases between them. Germline V lookup: CDR1 SGHRS, CDR2 YFSETQ. The CDR3 totals 15 residues. The CDR3 spells CASSLTGENTGELFF. Written as DNA, the CDR3 is TGCGCCAGCAGCCTGACAGGCGAGAACACCGGGGAGCTGTTTTTT.

This clonotype was seen repeatedly, ten times or more. The V gene is TRBV27, the J gene TRBJ2-7, with 11 bases matching TRBD1. From germline, CDR1 is MNHEY and CDR2 SMNVEV (reference sequence). The CDR3 has 14 amino acids. Trimming took 5 bases from V and 2 from J; bases not matched to a gene: 2. The chain's CDR3 is CASSQDRGPYEQYF. The CDR3 coding sequence is TGTGCCAGCAGTCAGGACAGGGGGCCCTACGAGCAGTACTTC.

V is TRBV5-6 and J is TRBJ1-2, with D perhaps TRBD1 (6 bases). CDR1 SGHDT and CDR2 YYEEEE come from the germline V gene. This CDR3 spans 15 amino acids. Trimming stripped 4 bases from V and 3 bases from J, with 16 bases between. CDR3 sequence (DNA): TGTGCCAGCAGCACCGGACAGCTCAAGTACTATGGCTACACCTTC. As protein: CASSTGQLKYYGYTF.